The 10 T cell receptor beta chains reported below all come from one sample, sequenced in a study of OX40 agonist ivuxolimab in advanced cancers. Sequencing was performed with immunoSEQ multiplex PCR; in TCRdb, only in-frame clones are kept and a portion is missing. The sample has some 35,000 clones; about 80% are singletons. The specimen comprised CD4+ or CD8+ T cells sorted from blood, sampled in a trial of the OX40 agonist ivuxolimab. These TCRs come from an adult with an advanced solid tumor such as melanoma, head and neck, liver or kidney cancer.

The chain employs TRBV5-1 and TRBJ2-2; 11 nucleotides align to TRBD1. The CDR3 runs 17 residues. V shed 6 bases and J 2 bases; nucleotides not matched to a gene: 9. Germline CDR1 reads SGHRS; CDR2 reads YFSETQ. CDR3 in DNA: TGCGCCAGCAAATGGCCCGGGACAGGGGGTAACACCGGGGAGCTGTTTTTT. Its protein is CASKWPGTGGNTGELFF. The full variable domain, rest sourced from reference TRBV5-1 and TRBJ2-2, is KAGVTQTPRYLIKTRGQQVTLSCSPISGHRSVSWYQQTPGQGLQFLFEYFSETQRNKGNFPGRFSGRQFSNSRSEMNVSTLELGDSALYLCASKWPGTGGNTGELFFGEGSRLTVL.

The CDR3 nucleotides are TGTGCCAGCCGTGACAGGCTACAGCCCTATGGCTACACCTTC. The encoded protein is CASRDRLQPYGYTF. V and J are TRBV28 and TRBJ1-2, with D perhaps matching TRBD1 (6 bases). The germline gives CDR1 MDHEN, CDR2 SYDVKM. Trimming shortened V by 8 bases and J by 4 bases, and 17 bases separated the two germline ends. The CDR3 length is 14 residues.

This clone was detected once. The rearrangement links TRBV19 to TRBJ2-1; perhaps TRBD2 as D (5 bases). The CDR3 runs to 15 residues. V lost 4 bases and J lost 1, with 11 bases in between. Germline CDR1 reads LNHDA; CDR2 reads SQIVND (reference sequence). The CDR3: CASSKSGGSYNEQFF. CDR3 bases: TGTGCCAGTAGTAAGTCCGGCGGGTCCTACAATGAGCAGTTCTTC.

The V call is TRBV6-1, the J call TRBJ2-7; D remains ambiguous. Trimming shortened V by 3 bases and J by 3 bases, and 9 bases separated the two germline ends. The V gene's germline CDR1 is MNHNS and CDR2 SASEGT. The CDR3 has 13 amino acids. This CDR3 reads CASSDSRDYEQYF. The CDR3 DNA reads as TGTGCCAGCAGTGATTCAAGGGACTACGAGCAGTACTTC.

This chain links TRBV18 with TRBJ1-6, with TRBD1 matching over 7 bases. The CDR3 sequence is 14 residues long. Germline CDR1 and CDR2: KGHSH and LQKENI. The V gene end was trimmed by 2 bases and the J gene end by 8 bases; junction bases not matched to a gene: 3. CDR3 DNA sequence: TGTGCCAGCTCACCAACCACAGGGGATTCACCCCTCCACTTT. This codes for CASSPTTGDSPLHF.

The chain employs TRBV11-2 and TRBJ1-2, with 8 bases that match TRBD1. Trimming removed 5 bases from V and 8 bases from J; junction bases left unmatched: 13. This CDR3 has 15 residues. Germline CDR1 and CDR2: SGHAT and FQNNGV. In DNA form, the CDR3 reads TGTGCCAGCAGCATCCCTAACCCAGGGGGCGCAGGCTACACCTTC. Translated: CASSIPNPGGAGYTF. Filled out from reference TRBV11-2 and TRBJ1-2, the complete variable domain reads EAGVAQSPRYKIIEKRQSVAFWCNPISGHATLYWYQQILGQGPKLLIQFQNNGVVDDSQLPKDRFSAERLKGVDSTLKIQPAKLEDSAVYLCASSIPNPGGAGYTFGSGTRLTVV.

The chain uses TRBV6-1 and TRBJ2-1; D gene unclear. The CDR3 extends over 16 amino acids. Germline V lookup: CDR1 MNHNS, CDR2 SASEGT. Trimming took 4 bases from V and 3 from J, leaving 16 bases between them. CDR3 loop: CASSVIRRLIYNEQFF. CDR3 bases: TGTGCCAGCAGTGTTATCCGGAGACTGATCTACAATGAGCAGTTCTTC.

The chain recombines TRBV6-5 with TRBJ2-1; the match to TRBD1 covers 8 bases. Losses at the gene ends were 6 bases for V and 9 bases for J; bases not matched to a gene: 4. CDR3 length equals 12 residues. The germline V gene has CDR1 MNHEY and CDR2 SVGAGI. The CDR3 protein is CASSRTGLEQFF. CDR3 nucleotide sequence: TGTGCCAGCAGCCGGACAGGGCTTGAGCAGTTCTTC.

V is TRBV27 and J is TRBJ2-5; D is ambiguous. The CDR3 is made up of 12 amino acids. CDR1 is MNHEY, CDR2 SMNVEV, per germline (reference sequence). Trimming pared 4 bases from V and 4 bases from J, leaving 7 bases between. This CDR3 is CASSYIGETQYF. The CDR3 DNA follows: TGTGCCAGCAGTTATATAGGAGAGACCCAGTACTTC.

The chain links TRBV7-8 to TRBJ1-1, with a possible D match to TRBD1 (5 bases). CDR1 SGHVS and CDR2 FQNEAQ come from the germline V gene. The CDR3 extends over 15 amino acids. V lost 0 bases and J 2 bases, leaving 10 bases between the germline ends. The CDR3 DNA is TGTGCCAGCAGCTTAGCAGCCGGGGCCAACACTGAAGCTTTCTTT. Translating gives CASSLAAGANTEAFF.